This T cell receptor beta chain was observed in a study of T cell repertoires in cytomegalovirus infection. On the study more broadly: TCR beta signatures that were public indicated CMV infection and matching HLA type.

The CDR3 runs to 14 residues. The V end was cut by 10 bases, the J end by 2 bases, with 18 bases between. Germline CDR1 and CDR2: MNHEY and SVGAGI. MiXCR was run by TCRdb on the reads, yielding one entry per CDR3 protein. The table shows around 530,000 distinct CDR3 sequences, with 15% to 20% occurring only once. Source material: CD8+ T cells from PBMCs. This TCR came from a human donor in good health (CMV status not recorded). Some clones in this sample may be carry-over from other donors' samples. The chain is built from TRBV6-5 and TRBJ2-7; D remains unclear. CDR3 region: CATHPHSNPYEQYF. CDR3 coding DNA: TGTGCCACGCACCCTCATAGCAACCCCTACGAGCAGTACTTC.